This entry features one T cell receptor beta chain sequence. Antigen specificity is unknown. 60 Vbeta and 13 Jbeta primers were used in PCR. Sequencing was performed with immunoSEQ multiplex PCR; in TCRdb, only in-frame clones are kept and a portion is missing. The sample's table shows about 140,000 clones. Participants comprised healthy donors of bone marrow. These data belong to a study of cytomegalovirus exposure and HLA in healthy donors. Broader study findings: Evidence from a later analysis indicated that most CMV-associated TCR beta chains looked HLA-restricted. HLA alleles were associated with some 16,000 TCR beta sequences in a later analysis at 0.05 false discovery rate. A few V segments could not be told apart, such as TRBV6-2 and TRBV6-3, and were left out.

The CDR3 is made up of 9 amino acids. From germline, CDR1 is SGHDT and CDR2 YYEEEE. V dropped 6 bases and J dropped 6 bases, with 4 bases sitting between them. The sequence was collected from a woman aged 18-30 years in good health and CMV-seronegative. The chain uses TRBV5-6 and TRBJ2-7; unclear D gene. The specimen sequenced was PBMCs. CDR3 residues: CASISEQYV. The CDR3 DNA reads TGTGCCAGCATAAGCGAGCAGTACGTC.